The 22 T cell receptor beta chains listed next were all sequenced from one sample in a study of CXCR3-negative and CXCR3-positive naive CD8 T cells. Study observations and caveats: Naive cells positive for CXCR3 carried more hydrophobic TRB CDR3s than CXCR3-negative ones.

TRB cDNA libraries were made by UMI-labeled 5' RACE. With the 5' RACE reads reprocessed, TCRdb shows one record per CDR3 protein and no DNA. The sample data list tens of thousands of distinct CDR3 sequences. For these TCRs, the target antigens are not known. The sequenced sample was naive CXCR3+ CD8+ T cells from blood. Subset noted: CD45RO-CCR7+CD27+CD95- naive CD8+ T cells expressing CXCR3 (TNR3+). The source is a human donor in good health. Some clones in this sample may be carry-over from other donors' samples.

This CDR3 is CASSPRDRTYEQYF. V and J are TRBV18 and TRBJ2-7; the TCRdb call, TRBD1, lacks DNA for checking. The CDR3 spans 14 residues. Germline V gives CDR1 KGHSH, CDR2 LQKENI.

V is TRBV6-6 and J is TRBJ2-7. The germline V gene has CDR1 MNHNY and CDR2 SVGAGI (reference sequence). The CDR3 runs to 13 residues. CDR3 loop: CASSYSGTSEQYF.

This chain connects TRBV27 to TRBJ1-1; the TRBD1 assignment by TCRdb is unverifiable without DNA. Germline CDR1 and CDR2: MNHEY and SMNVEV (reference sequence). The CDR3 runs to 16 residues. CDR3 sequence reads: CASSLSAGDSYTEAFF.

V gene TRBV6-1 combines with J gene TRBJ2-2. This CDR3 has 13 amino acids. Germline loops: CDR1 MNHNS, CDR2 SASEGT. CDR3 protein: CASILRTAGELFF.

The chain is built from TRBV4-1 and TRBJ1-1; TCRdb lists TRBD1, though no DNA is available to test this call. This CDR3 spans 14 amino acids. In germline, CDR1 is MGHRA, CDR2 YSYEKL. CDR3 region: CASSRRTDNTEAFF.

The chain employs TRBV28 and TRBJ2-3; TCRdb's D call, TRBD2, is unchecked because there is no DNA. The CDR3 sequence is 16 residues long. The V gene's germline CDR1 is MDHEN and CDR2 SYDVKM. The CDR3 loop is CASSFPSGAPTDTQYF.

The V call is TRBV28, the J call TRBJ2-5; lacking DNA, the TRBD2 call made by TCRdb goes unchecked. CDR1 MDHEN and CDR2 SYDVKM come from the germline V gene. CDR3 length: 15 amino acids. The CDR3: CASSAAGEPQETQYF.

V is TRBV15 and J is TRBJ2-5. The CDR3 loop spans 15 amino acids. The germline gives CDR1 LNHNV, CDR2 YYDKDF (reference sequence). This CDR3 reads CATSRDLPTQETQYF.

The chain links TRBV7-6 to TRBJ2-3; absent DNA, TCRdb's TRBD2 call cannot be checked. The CDR3 has 14 residues. Germline loops: CDR1 SGHVS, CDR2 FNYEAQ. CDR3 region: CASSLPGRGTAQYF.

The chain links TRBV11-2 to TRBJ2-4; the D call from TCRdb, TRBD1, cannot be confirmed without DNA. CDR1 is SGHAT, CDR2 FQNNGV, per germline. CDR3 length: 14 amino acids. The CDR3 sequence is CASSAMSEGDIQYF.

The J gene is TRBJ2-7, the V gene TRBV7-6; as DNA is missing, the TRBD2 call by TCRdb cannot be tested. The CDR3 sequence is 15 residues long. Germline assignment: CDR1 SGHVS and CDR2 FNYEAQ. CDR3 residues: CASSPSGGPPYEQYF.

The chain recombines TRBV7-9 with TRBJ2-7. The CDR3 length is 17 residues. Germline V lookup: CDR1 SEHNR, CDR2 FQNEAQ (reference sequence). CDR3: CASSLVSPSKSSYEQYF.

The chain uses TRBV11-2 and TRBJ2-7. The CDR3 is 14 amino acids. The germline gives CDR1 SGHAT, CDR2 FQNNGV. The CDR3 spells CASSLISFSYEQYF. The full variable domain, its missing parts supplied by reference TRBV11-2 and TRBJ2-7, is EAGVAQSPRYKIIEKRQSVAFWCNPISGHATLYWYQQILGQGPKLLIQFQNNGVVDDSQLPKDRFSAERLKGVDSTLKIQPAKLEDSAVYLCASSLISFSYEQYFGPGTRLTVT.

This chain connects TRBV19 to TRBJ2-2; TCRdb lists TRBD1, though no DNA is available to test this call. CDR1 LNHDA and CDR2 SQIVND come from the germline V gene (reference sequence). This CDR3 has 22 amino acids. The CDR3 protein is CASSITTAVTGARGPSTGELFF.

This chain uses TRBV27 with TRBJ2-1; absent DNA, TCRdb's TRBD1 call cannot be checked. This CDR3 has 15 amino acids. The germline gives CDR1 MNHEY, CDR2 SMNVEV (reference sequence). The CDR3: CASSLAPGSYNEQFF.

The CDR3 loop reads CASSLAGLNTEAFF. The V gene is TRBV7-6, the J gene TRBJ1-1. The CDR3 loop spans 14 amino acids. Germline values: CDR1 SGHVS, CDR2 FNYEAQ.

J is TRBJ2-3 and V is TRBV4-1. The CDR3 is made up of 17 amino acids. Germline loops: CDR1 MGHRA, CDR2 YSYEKL. The CDR3 loop reads CASSQDSASVSTDTQYF.

The chain uses TRBV28 and TRBJ2-1; TCRdb selects TRBD1, and the lack of DNA leaves this call unchecked. The CDR3 spans 13 residues. Looked up from germline, CDR1 is MDHEN and CDR2 is SYDVKM. The CDR3 loop reads CASSFGWGVEQFF. The full variable domain, completed using reference TRBV28 and TRBJ2-1, is DVKVTQSSRYLVKRTGEKVFLECVQDMDHENMFWYRQDPGLGLRLIYFSYDVKMKEKGDIPEGYSVSREKKERFSLILESASTNQTSMYLCASSFGWGVEQFFGPGTRLTVL.

The chain carries TRBV28 and TRBJ1-2; without DNA, the TCRdb call of TRBD1 cannot be checked. CDR1 is MDHEN and CDR2 is SYDVKM in the germline V gene. This CDR3 is built from 13 residues. Here the CDR3 reads CASSWDRRTGYTF.

V usage is TRBV5-6 and J usage is TRBJ1-3. Germline V gene sequence: CDR1 SGHDT, CDR2 YYEEEE. The CDR3 covers 16 residues. The CDR3 loop is CASSSTTVISGNTIYF.

The V call is TRBV7-6, the J call TRBJ2-7; TCRdb picks TRBD2, but there is no DNA to check that call. CDR3 length: 14 amino acids. Germline CDR1 is SGHVS and CDR2 is FNYEAQ. CDR3 sequence reads: CASSLETSTYEQYF.

The chain combines TRBV6-2 or TRBV6-3 with TRBJ2-1; the TCRdb D gene call, TRBD2, has no DNA to confirm it. CDR1 MNHEY and CDR2 SVGEGT come from the germline V gene. The CDR3 covers 13 residues. CDR3 sequence: CASNLPSSNEQFF.